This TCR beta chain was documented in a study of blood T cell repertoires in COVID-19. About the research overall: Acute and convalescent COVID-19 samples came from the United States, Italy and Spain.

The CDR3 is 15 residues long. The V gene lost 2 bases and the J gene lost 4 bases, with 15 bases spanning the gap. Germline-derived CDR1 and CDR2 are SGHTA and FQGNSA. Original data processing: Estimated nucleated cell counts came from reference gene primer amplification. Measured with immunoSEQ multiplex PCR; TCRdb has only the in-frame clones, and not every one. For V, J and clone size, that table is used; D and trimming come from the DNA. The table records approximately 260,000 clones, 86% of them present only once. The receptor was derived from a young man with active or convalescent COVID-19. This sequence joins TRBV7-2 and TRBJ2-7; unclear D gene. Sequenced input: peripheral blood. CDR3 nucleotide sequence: TGTGCCAGCAGCTTAAGACCCGGAGAGACTTACGAGCAGTACTTC. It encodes CASSLRPGETYEQYF. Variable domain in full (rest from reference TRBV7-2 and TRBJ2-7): GAGVSQSPSNKVTEKGKDVELRCDPISGHTALYWYRQSLGQGLEFLIYFQGNSAPDKSGLPSDRFSAERTGGSVSTLTIQRTQQEDSAVYLCASSLRPGETYEQYFGPGTRLTVT.